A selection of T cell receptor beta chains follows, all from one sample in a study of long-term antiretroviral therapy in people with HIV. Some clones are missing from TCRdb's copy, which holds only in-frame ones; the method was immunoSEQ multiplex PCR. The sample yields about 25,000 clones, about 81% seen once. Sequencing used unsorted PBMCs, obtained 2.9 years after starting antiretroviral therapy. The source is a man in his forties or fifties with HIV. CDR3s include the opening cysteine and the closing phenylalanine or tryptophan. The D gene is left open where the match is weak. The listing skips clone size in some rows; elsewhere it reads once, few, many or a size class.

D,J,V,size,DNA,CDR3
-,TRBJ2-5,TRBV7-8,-,TGTGCCAGCAGCTCCAAGAGCCGGTTACAAGAGACCCAGTACTTC,CASSSKSRLQETQYF
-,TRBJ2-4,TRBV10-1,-,TGCGCCAGCAGTGAGTTGGAGGCGATCCTAGCCAAAAACATTCAGTACTTC,CASSELEAILAKNIQYF
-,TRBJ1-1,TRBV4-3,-,TGCGCCAGCAGCCAAGAGGGGGGGATGAACACTGAAGCTTTCTTT,CASSQEGGMNTEAFF
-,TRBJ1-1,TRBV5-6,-,TGTGCCAGCAGCTTGTGGGTAGTCACTGAAGCTTTCTTT,CASSLWVVTEAFF
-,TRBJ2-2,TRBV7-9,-,TGTGCCAGCAGCCCCGACCTTCTACCCGGGGAGCTGTTTTTT,CASSPDLLPGELFF
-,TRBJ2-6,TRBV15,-,TGTGCCACCAGCAGAGTGTCAGGGGCCAACGTCCTGACTTTC,CATSRVSGANVLTF
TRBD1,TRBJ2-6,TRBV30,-,TGTGCCTGGACCCATGACAGGGGCGCTGGGGCCAACGTCCTGACTTTC,CAWTHDRGAGANVLTF
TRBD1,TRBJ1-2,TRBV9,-,TGTGCCAGCAGCGTAGGGCTGACAGGGGGCTCTGGCTACACCTTC,CASSVGLTGGSGYTF
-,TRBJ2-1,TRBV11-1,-,TGTGCCAGCAGCTTAGCGGGGGGGCCTTACAATGAGCAGTTCTTC,CASSLAGGPYNEQFF
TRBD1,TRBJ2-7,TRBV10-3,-,TGTGCCATCAGTGAGTCGACTGGGACAGGGGGCGACCATCTCTACGAGCAGTACTTC,CAISESTGTGGDHLYEQYF
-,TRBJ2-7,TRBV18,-,TGTGCCAGCTCATCGTACTCCTACGAGCAGTACTTC,CASSSYSYEQYF
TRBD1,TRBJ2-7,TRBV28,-,TGTGCCAGCAGAACCCCCGGACAGGGAGGTCCATACGAGCAGTACTTC,CASRTPGQGGPYEQYF
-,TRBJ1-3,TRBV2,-,TGTGCCAGCAACCAGCTGGGGCCTGGAAACACCATATATTTT,CASNQLGPGNTIYF
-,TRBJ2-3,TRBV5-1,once,TGCGCCAGCGGGTTTTTAGCGTCTAGCACAGATACGCAGTATTTT,CASGFLASSTDTQYF
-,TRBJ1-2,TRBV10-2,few,TGCGCCAGCAGTGAAGGGCAGAACTATGGCTACACCTTC,CASSEGQNYGYTF
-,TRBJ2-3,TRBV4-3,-,TGCGCCAGCAGCCAAGATGGTCAGGGGACTCTTCAGGATACGCAGTATTTT,CASSQDGQGTLQDTQYF
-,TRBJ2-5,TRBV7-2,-,TGTGCCAGCAGCGGGGACACGTCTGTAGAGACCCAGTACTTC,CASSGDTSVETQYF
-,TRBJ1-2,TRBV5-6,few,TGTGCCAGCAGCTCCCCCTCCTATGGCTACACCTTC,CASSSPSYGYTF
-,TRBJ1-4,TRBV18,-,TGTGCCAGCTCATCGAGGGGCGATGAAAAACTGTTTTTT,CASSSRGDEKLFF
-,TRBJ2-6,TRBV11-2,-,TGTGCCAGCAGCTTATTTGTCGGCGGCTCTGGGGCCAACGTCCTGACTTTC,CASSLFVGGSGANVLTF